One and the same sample provided the 28 T cell receptor beta chains below, sequenced in a study of blood T cell repertoires in COVID-19 (dated by TCRdb to 2019 to 2021). The method was the immunoSEQ multiplex PCR assay. TCRdb took over this immuneACCESS table, retaining in-frame rearrangements with V and J assigned. Such tables are incomplete; in checked studies, under half of the missing clones stem from an unresolved V gene, and the remainder is unexplained. The sample includes around 280,000 clones, with roughly 89% observed a single time. The ten largest clones add up to around 1.7% of the sample. Sequenced sample: PBMCs or T cells enriched from blood (not recorded which). The receptors originated from a woman between 18 and 29 years old with acute COVID-19.

The J gene is TRBJ2-7, the V gene TRBV7-8; D unclear. The CDR3 runs to 20 residues. Germline CDR1 and CDR2: SGHVS and FQNEAQ. V was cut by 1 base and J by 0 bases, with 25 bases left in between. For the CDR3, the DNA is TGTGCCAGCAGCTTAGTACGCCTTCATAAGACGACGGAGAGCTCCTACGAGCAGTACTTC. Translated, it gives CASSLVRLHKTTESSYEQYF.

This chain uses TRBV5-6 with TRBJ2-1, with 12 positions matching TRBD2. With 5 bases clipped from V and 0 bases from J, the junction kept 6 bases outside the gene matches. The length of the CDR3 is 17 residues. CDR1 and CDR2 from the germline V gene are SGHDT and YYEEEE. CDR3 protein: CASSRPTSGSSYNEQFF. As DNA, the CDR3 is TGTGCCAGCAGTCGTCCGACTAGCGGGAGCTCCTACAATGAGCAGTTCTTC.

The V and J genes are TRBV7-9 and TRBJ1-2; TRBD1 matches 9 bases. Germline V gene sequence: CDR1 SEHNR, CDR2 FQNEAQ (reference sequence). Trimming removed 7 bases from V and 7 bases from J; junction bases left unmatched: 7. This CDR3 is 13 amino acids long. CDR3 loop: CASTVGTGIGYTF. The DNA for the CDR3 is TGTGCCAGCACCGTTGGGACAGGGATTGGCTACACCTTC.

The genes are TRBV27 and TRBJ2-7, with 9 bases lining up with TRBD2. V dropped 6 bases and J dropped 2; count of bases not matched to a gene: 8. Germline assignment: CDR1 MNHEY and CDR2 SMNVEV (reference sequence). CDR3 length: 15 amino acids. The CDR3 is CASSPSGLAPYEQYF. In DNA, the CDR3 is TGTGCCAGCAGCCCCTCGGGACTAGCCCCCTACGAGCAGTACTTC.

This clone was counted once. V gene TRBV6-2 or TRBV6-3 combines with J gene TRBJ2-7; D is perhaps TRBD1 (6 bases). The CDR3 sequence is 16 residues long. Trimming removed 0 bases at V and 2 bases at J, with 14 bases between. CDR1 and CDR2 from the germline V gene are MNHEY and SVGEGT. The CDR3 is CASSYSTGYQAYEQYF. The CDR3 nucleotides read TGTGCCAGCAGTTACTCGACAGGCTACCAGGCCTACGAGCAGTACTTC.

The chain has TRBV29-1 and TRBJ2-3; D might be TRBD1 (5 bases). Germline V CDR1 and CDR2: SQVTM, ANQGSEA. The CDR3 is 15 residues long. V lost 5 bases and J lost 2, with 17 bases in between. In DNA, the CDR3 is TGCAGCGTTCTCTTGGCCCAGGGAAACACAGATACGCAGTATTTT. This translates into CSVLLAQGNTDTQYF.

The chain recombines TRBV7-9 with TRBJ2-3, with TRBD1 matching 7 bases. The CDR3 totals 15 residues. Trimming took 6 bases from V and 6 from J; bases not matched to a gene: 12. In germline, CDR1 is SEHNR, CDR2 FQNEAQ (reference sequence). The CDR3 loop reads CASSIGQVLVDTQYF. Here the CDR3 DNA reads TGTGCCAGCAGTATAGGACAGGTGTTAGTGGATACGCAGTATTTT.

The chain carries TRBV27 and TRBJ1-2, with D unclear. V was trimmed by 0 bases and J by 4 bases, leaving 6 bases between them. The CDR3 length is 13 residues. Germline loops: CDR1 MNHEY, CDR2 SMNVEV (reference sequence). The CDR3 DNA follows: TGTGCCAGCAGTTTATCCGTGTCCTATGGCTACACCTTC. It translates to CASSLSVSYGYTF.

The chain couples TRBV14 to TRBJ2-7, with a tentative D call TRBD2 (6 bases). Germline V CDR1 and CDR2: SGHDN, FVKESK. The V and J ends lost 0 bases and 3 bases respectively, with 15 bases between them. This CDR3 is 16 amino acids long. CDR3 bases: TGTGCCAGCAGCCAAGATAAAGGGACTCGTCTCTACGAGCAGTACTTC. Translation gives CASSQDKGTRLYEQYF.

V gene TRBV28 combines with J gene TRBJ2-5; 10 nucleotides match TRBD2. V lost 3 bases to trimming and J lost 5 bases; unmatched junction nucleotides: 12. The CDR3 length is 17 residues. CDR1 and CDR2 from the germline V gene are MDHEN and SYDVKM. The CDR3 is CASSLARASGSLETQYF. The CDR3 DNA reads TGTGCCAGCAGTTTGGCCAGGGCTAGCGGGAGTCTGGAGACCCAGTACTTC.

This chain connects TRBV5-8 to TRBJ2-1; TRBD2 agrees at 13 bases. With 4 bases clipped from V and 6 bases from J, the junction kept 7 bases outside the gene matches. The germline gives CDR1 SGHTS, CDR2 YDEGEE. The CDR3 loop spans 16 amino acids. As DNA, the CDR3 is TGTGCCAGCAGCCGCGGCGGACTAGCGGGAGCCAATGAGCAGTTCTTC. Protein: CASSRGGLAGANEQFF.

V usage is TRBV24-1 and J usage is TRBJ2-2, with a tentative D call TRBD2 (7 bases). The CDR3 is 16 amino acids. V was trimmed by 1 base and J by 6 bases, leaving 14 bases between them. The germline V gene encodes CDR1 KGHDR and CDR2 SFDVKD. In DNA, the CDR3 is TGTGCCACCAGTGATTTAAAAGTAGGGGGGGCCGGGGAGCTGTTTTTT. Its translation is CATSDLKVGGAGELFF.

This clone was seen more than once but under ten times. The chain joins TRBV4-1 to TRBJ1-2, with TRBD1 matching 12 bases. The CDR3 totals 15 residues. V lost 3 bases to trimming and J lost 8 bases; unmatched junction nucleotides: 7. Germline V gene sequence: CDR1 MGHRA, CDR2 YSYEKL. The CDR3 protein is CASSHTPGQGAGYTF. The CDR3 DNA follows: TGCGCCAGCAGCCACACACCGGGACAGGGGGCGGGCTACACCTTC.

This chain connects TRBV28 to TRBJ2-1; TRBD1 matches 10 bases. The germline V gene encodes CDR1 MDHEN and CDR2 SYDVKM. Trimming removed 6 bases from V and 1 base from J; junction bases left unmatched: 3. The CDR3 is 15 amino acids. The CDR3 bases are TGTGCCAGCAGACCGGGACAGGGGTCCTACAATGAGCAGTTCTTC. As protein: CASRPGQGSYNEQFF.

The chain recombines TRBV6-5 with TRBJ2-1, with D possibly being TRBD2 (5 bases). The germline gives CDR1 MNHEY, CDR2 SVGAGI. Trimming stripped 8 bases from V and 3 bases from J, with 8 bases between. The CDR3 is made up of 12 amino acids. DNA for the CDR3: TGTGCCAGCGCACTAGACTACAATGAGCAGTTCTTC. The encoded protein is CASALDYNEQFF.

V gene TRBV5-1 combines with J gene TRBJ2-2; perhaps TRBD1 as D (5 bases). V was cut by 1 base and J by 2 bases, with 12 bases left in between. Per germline, CDR1 SGHRS and CDR2 YFSETQ. This CDR3 is built from 16 residues. The CDR3 nucleotides are TGCGCCAGCAGCTTGTTCAGGGTGGAAAACACCGGGGAGCTGTTTTTT. Its translation: CASSLFRVENTGELFF.

J is TRBJ1-4 and V is TRBV7-2; TRBD1 is a possible D gene (5 bases). The CDR3 spans 14 residues. CDR1 is SGHTA, CDR2 FQGNSA, per germline. V was clipped by 3 bases and J by 7 bases, with 12 bases between them. The CDR3 spells CASSFGGGGEKLFF. The CDR3, as DNA: TGTGCCAGCAGCTTCGGGGGTGGGGGTGAAAAACTGTTTTTT.

The table lists this clone with a few counts. This chain joins TRBV6-5 and TRBJ2-7; 7 nucleotides agree with TRBD2. J was trimmed by 3 bases and V by 5 bases; bases with no gene match: 10. CDR1 MNHEY and CDR2 SVGAGI come from the germline V gene. CDR3 size: 15 residues. The CDR3 nucleotides are TGTGCCAGCAGTAGCCTCGGGACTAAAAACTACGAGCAGTACTTC. Translation: CASSSLGTKNYEQYF.

This chain connects TRBV11-2 to TRBJ2-5; D is unresolved. V was shortened by 1 base and J by 4 bases, with 7 bases between the two germline ends. CDR3 length: 13 amino acids. Germline CDR1 reads SGHAT; CDR2 reads FQNNGV. The DNA for the CDR3 is TGTGCCAGCAGCTTAGTTGCAGGAGAGACCCAGTACTTC. This encodes CASSLVAGETQYF.

The V and J genes are TRBV5-1 and TRBJ2-1; tentative D call: TRBD1 (6 bases). The V gene lost 0 bases and the J gene lost 6 bases, with 13 bases spanning the gap. The CDR3 sequence is 15 residues long. Germline V gene sequence: CDR1 SGHRS, CDR2 YFSETQ. CDR3 in amino acids: CASSLAYGQSNEQFF. The CDR3 DNA reads TGCGCCAGCAGCTTGGCCTATGGACAGAGCAATGAGCAGTTCTTC. Together with reference TRBV5-1 and TRBJ2-1, the CDR3 gives the full variable domain: KAGVTQTPRYLIKTRGQQVTLSCSPISGHRSVSWYQQTPGQGLQFLFEYFSETQRNKGNFPGRFSGRQFSNSRSEMNVSTLELGDSALYLCASSLAYGQSNEQFFGPGTRLTVL.

This rearrangement joins TRBV24-1 to TRBJ1-2; 7 bases match TRBD1. The CDR3 has 15 residues. V trimming: 0 bases; J trimming: 6 bases; junction bases outside the gene matches: 6. The V gene's germline CDR1 is KGHDR and CDR2 SFDVKD. CDR3 protein: CATSDLRGRTDGYTF. CDR3 coding DNA: TGTGCCACCAGTGATTTGAGGGGGCGCACGGATGGCTACACCTTC.

Only a few counts were recorded for this clone. This chain joins TRBV4-3 and TRBJ1-2; D call uncertain. Between the trimmed V and J ends, which lost 7 bases and 0 bases, there was a span of 15 bases. This CDR3 has 15 amino acids. Germline-derived CDR1 and CDR2 are LGHNA and YSLEER. The CDR3: CASTTSRGANYGYTF. CDR3 DNA: TGCGCCAGCACCACGAGTCGAGGAGCTAACTATGGCTACACCTTC.

The chain employs TRBV18 and TRBJ1-2; 9 bases match TRBD1. CDR3 length equals 14 residues. Trimming took 4 bases from V and 5 from J; bases not matched to a gene: 5. In germline, CDR1 is KGHSH, CDR2 LQKENI. The CDR3 nucleotides read TGTGCCAGCTCACAGGACAGGGGAAGTTATGGCTACACCTTC. Encoded protein: CASSQDRGSYGYTF.

The V call is TRBV15, the J call TRBJ1-2; 8 nucleotides agree with TRBD1. Per germline, CDR1 LNHNV and CDR2 YYDKDF (reference sequence). The CDR3 loop spans 18 amino acids. Trimming took 2 bases from V and 4 from J; bases not matched to a gene: 15. The CDR3 nucleotides read TGTGCCACCAGCAGACCCATGGGGCTAGGACAGGGTATCTATGGCTACACCTTC. It specifies CATSRPMGLGQGIYGYTF.

This clone was seen only a few times. The J gene is TRBJ1-2, the V gene TRBV5-1; 9 positions agree with TRBD1. Germline V CDR1 and CDR2: SGHRS, YFSETQ. The CDR3 is 13 residues long. The J segment lost 7 bases and the V segment lost 7 bases, leaving 8 bases of the junction unmatched. The CDR3 reads CASRDRAGSGYTF. CDR3 bases: TGCGCCAGCCGGGACAGGGCGGGCTCTGGCTACACCTTC. Full variable domain (rest looked up from reference TRBV5-1 and TRBJ1-2): KAGVTQTPRYLIKTRGQQVTLSCSPISGHRSVSWYQQTPGQGLQFLFEYFSETQRNKGNFPGRFSGRQFSNSRSEMNVSTLELGDSALYLCASRDRAGSGYTFGSGTRLTVV.

The CDR3 sequence is CASSHVTSGISLGNEQFF. The DNA of the CDR3 is TGTGCCAGCAGCCACGTGACTAGCGGGATCTCTCTAGGCAATGAGCAGTTCTTC. The rearrangement uses TRBV7-6 and TRBJ2-1, with 11 bases aligning to TRBD2. CDR1 and CDR2 from the germline V gene are SGHVS and FNYEAQ. The CDR3 loop spans 18 amino acids. V was clipped by 5 bases and J by 6 bases; unmatched bases: 15.

The rearrangement joins TRBV30 to TRBJ1-4, with D unclear. Germline V gives CDR1 GTSNPN, CDR2 SVGIG (reference sequence). The CDR3 has 13 residues. The V end was cut by 1 base, the J end by 8 bases, with 11 bases between. CDR3 DNA sequence: TGTGCCTGGAGTGCTCAAGGTAGCGAAAAACTGTTTTTT. Translated: CAWSAQGSEKLFF.

Only one count was recorded for this clone. This chain uses TRBV28 with TRBJ2-7; 11 nucleotides line up with TRBD2. CDR3 length: 15 amino acids. V lost 6 bases and J lost 1; bases outside the gene matches: 5. Germline lookup yields CDR1 MDHEN and CDR2 SYDVKM. The CDR3 region has the DNA TGTGCCAGCAGCCCACTAGCGGGAGTTTCCTACGAGCAGTACTTC. Translated, it gives CASSPLAGVSYEQYF.